These 8 T cell receptor beta chains were all obtained from the same sample, sequenced in a study of blood T cell repertoires in COVID-19. Data came from immunoSEQ multiplex PCR; TCRdb stores just in-frame clones and leaves some out. The data hold tens of thousands of clones, with roughly 88% observed a single time. The material sequenced was peripheral blood. These receptors originate from a man between 60 and 70 years old with acute or convalescent COVID-19.

The count of this clone is one. This chain connects TRBV5-4 to TRBJ1-2; TRBD1 might be the D (5 bases). V shed 4 bases and J shed 0 bases, with 22 bases lying between them. There are 18 residues in the CDR3. Germline CDR1 and CDR2: SGHNT and YYREEE (reference sequence). The CDR3 region is CASSPGAKLYLANYGYTF. The CDR3 DNA sequence: TGTGCCAGCAGCCCTGGGGCGAAACTCTACCTAGCTAACTATGGCTACACCTTC. The entire variable domain, with the rest obtained from reference TRBV5-4 and TRBJ1-2, is as follows: ETGVTQSPTHLIKTRGQQVTLRCSSQSGHNTVSWYQQALGQGPQFIFQYYREEENGRGNFPPRFSGLQFPNYSSELNVNALELDDSALYLCASSPGAKLYLANYGYTFGSGTRLTVV.

The CDR3 DNA sequence: TGTGCCAGCGGGGAGCTTTCCCCCTATAATTCACCCCTCCACTTT. Amino acid sequence: CASGELSPYNSPLHF. This chain uses TRBV7-8 with TRBJ1-6, with unresolved D. CDR3 length: 15 amino acids. Trimming took off 8 bases at V and 2 bases at J, with 13 bases between the two ends. Germline CDR1 and CDR2: SGHVS and FQNEAQ.

The V gene is TRBV29-1, the J gene TRBJ1-3; no clear D gene. Germline lookup yields CDR1 SQVTM and CDR2 ANQGSEA. The CDR3 contains 14 residues. Trimming pared 4 bases from V and 0 bases from J, leaving 10 bases between. CDR3 in amino acids: CSVVTGSSGNTIYF. For the CDR3, the DNA is TGCAGCGTTGTGACGGGGAGCTCTGGAAACACCATATATTTT.

This chain uses TRBV14 with TRBJ1-1; TRBD1 might be the D (6 bases). With 1 base removed from V and 4 bases from J, the gap between germline ends came to 13 bases. This CDR3 contains 15 residues. The germline V gene encodes CDR1 SGHDN and CDR2 FVKESK. CDR3 coding DNA: TGTGCCAGCAGCCAAGTAGGGGGGGCCGGCACTGAAGCTTTCTTT. Encoded protein: CASSQVGGAGTEAFF.

There are a few counts of this clone. The chain is built from TRBV5-4 and TRBJ2-7; D is ambiguous. The CDR3 has 12 amino acids. The germline V and J ends were trimmed by 2 bases and 5 bases, with 8 bases remaining between them. The germline V gene encodes CDR1 SGHNT and CDR2 YYREEE (reference sequence). The CDR3 here is CASSFGENEQYF. The DNA for the CDR3 is TGTGCCAGCAGCTTCGGAGAAAACGAGCAGTACTTC. The full variable domain, its missing parts supplied by reference TRBV5-4 and TRBJ2-7, is ETGVTQSPTHLIKTRGQQVTLRCSSQSGHNTVSWYQQALGQGPQFIFQYYREEENGRGNFPPRFSGLQFPNYSSELNVNALELDDSALYLCASSFGENEQYFGPGTRLTVT.

The rearrangement joins TRBV25-1 to TRBJ2-3; perhaps TRBD1 as D (6 bases). This CDR3 is built from 15 residues. V lost 3 bases and J lost 1, with 11 bases in between. Per germline, CDR1 MGHDK and CDR2 SYGVNS. The CDR3 spells CASSDRTVGTDTQYF. In DNA, the CDR3 is TGTGCCAGCAGTGATAGGACAGTTGGCACAGATACGCAGTATTTT.

This rearrangement joins TRBV21-1 to TRBJ2-3; the table's D call, TRBD1, has no DNA check behind it. TRBV21-1 is reported as a pseudogene. The CDR3 has 19 residues. CDR3 sequence: CASSRPGGTAIPPTDTQYF. In nucleotides, the CDR3 is TGTGCCAGCAGCAGACCTGGTGGGACAGCAATCCCCCCCACAGATACGCAGTATTTT.

The gene calls are TRBV6-6 and TRBJ2-7; D possibly corresponds to TRBD2 (6 bases). V gave up 5 bases and J gave up 2 bases, with 7 bases separating them. This CDR3 region has 12 residues. The germline CDR1 and CDR2 sequences are MNHNY and SVGAGI (reference sequence). CDR3 sequence reads: CASSRGTYEQYF. CDR3 bases: TGTGCCAGCAGTCGCGGGACCTACGAGCAGTACTTC.